This T cell receptor beta chain emerged from a study of cytomegalovirus exposure and HLA in healthy donors. V shed 4 bases and J shed 8 bases, with 20 bases lying between them. This CDR3 region has 14 residues. CDR1 and CDR2 (germline): GTSNPN, SVGIG (reference sequence). Comments on this clone: What it binds is not known.

General study points: In terms of immune exposure information, only CMV serostatus was available. A later analysis linked a missense DCLRE1C variant to TCR beta V- and J-gene trimming.

PCR involved 60 Vbeta and 13 Jbeta primers. Generated by immunoSEQ multiplex PCR, the TCRdb table keeps only in-frame clones and is missing some. The table records 100,000 to 150,000 clones, approximately 60% of them present only once. Sequencing was done on a sample of PBMCs. The receptor's source is a woman between 40 and 55 years old in good health and CMV-seronegative. The V gene is TRBV30, the J gene TRBJ1-2; D may be TRBD1 (6 bases). CDR3 sequence (DNA): TGTGCCTGGAAACCCGGGACATCCGAATCCGGCTACACCTTC. This codes for CAWKPGTSESGYTF.